The rows below give T cell receptor beta chains drawn from one sample of a study of patients and donors after allogeneic stem cell transplantation. Using its own MiXCR run on the RT-PCR reads, TCRdb lists one record per CDR3 protein. The data contain 2,000 or so distinct CDR3 sequences, about 1.8% of them singletons. Input material: blood, either unsorted or a sorted T cell fraction (not recorded which). These receptors came from a human donor who was either an allogeneic HSCT recipient or a stem cell or donor lymphocyte infusion donor (not recorded which). It is not recorded whose cells these are; they may come from a transplant donor. Both conserved end residues are part of each CDR3. Each record gives: D gene, V gene, clone size, J gene, CDR3 protein, CDR3 DNA. A D gene is named only where the DNA matches it firmly. The listing skips clone size in some rows; elsewhere it reads once, few, many or a size class.

D: .
V: TRBV9
size: medium-sized
J: TRBJ2-3
CDR3: CASSAFTDTQYF
DNA: TGTGCCAGCAGCGCATTCACAGATACGCAGTATTTT

D: .
V: TRBV12-3/TRBV12-4
size: medium-sized
J: TRBJ2-5
CDR3: CASSLTTRKETQYF
DNA: TGTGCCAGCAGCTTGACGACACGCAAAGAGACCCAGTACTTC

D: TRBD2
V: TRBV9
size: .
J: TRBJ2-3
CDR3: CASTPSGGSTDTQYF
DNA: TGTGCCAGCACCCCCTCGGGAGGTTCCACAGATACGCAGTATTTT

D: TRBD1
V: TRBV7-9
size: .
J: TRBJ1-6
CDR3: CASSLGADRVASPLHF
DNA: TGTGCCAGCAGCTTAGGGGCGGACAGGGTAGCTTCACCCCTCCACTTT

D: TRBD1
V: TRBV5-1
size: .
J: TRBJ2-5
CDR3: CASSTGTVRETQYF
DNA: TGCGCCAGCAGCACCGGGACAGTAAGGGAGACCCAGTACTTC

D: TRBD1
V: TRBV9
size: medium-sized
J: TRBJ2-3
CDR3: CASSVAQDRVTDTQYF
DNA: TGTGCCAGCAGCGTAGCGCAGGACAGGGTCACAGATACGCAGTATTTT

D: .
V: TRBV9
size: large
J: TRBJ2-1
CDR3: CASSQTTGEQFF
DNA: TGTGCCAGCAGCCAGACTACCGGTGAGCAGTTCTTC

D: TRBD2
V: TRBV11-2
size: few
J: TRBJ2-1
CDR3: CASSPTSGGTSKQFF
DNA: TGTGCCAGCAGCCCTACTAGCGGGGGGACCAGCAAGCAGTTCTTC

D: .
V: TRBV2
size: medium-sized
J: TRBJ2-7
CDR3: CASRPQGNEQYF
DNA: TGTGCCAGCAGGCCACAGGGAAACGAGCAGTACTTC

D: .
V: TRBV5-5
size: medium-sized
J: TRBJ2-1
CDR3: CASSSRSGPANEQFF
DNA: TGTGCCAGCAGTTCCAGGAGTGGTCCAGCGAATGAGCAGTTCTTC

D: .
V: TRBV2
size: medium-sized
J: TRBJ1-5
CDR3: CASKPEDTLRQPQHF
DNA: TGTGCCAGCAAACCCGAGGACACTCTGAGGCAGCCCCAGCATTTT

D: .
V: TRBV10-3
size: medium-sized
J: TRBJ2-3
CDR3: CAIGGTPSTDTQYF
DNA: TGTGCCATTGGTGGGACACCAAGCACAGATACGCAGTATTTT

D: .
V: TRBV6-5
size: .
J: TRBJ1-6
CDR3: CASSSQGPLHF
DNA: TGTGCCAGCAGTTCTCAGGGACCCCTCCACTTT

D: .
V: TRBV29-1
size: medium-sized
J: TRBJ2-7
CDR3: CSVEDRQLEQYF
DNA: TGCAGCGTTGAAGATCGGCAGCTCGAGCAGTACTTC

D: TRBD1
V: TRBV11-1
size: few
J: TRBJ2-2
CDR3: CASSLAGQGSGELFF
DNA: TGTGCCAGCAGCTTAGCTGGACAGGGATCCGGGGAGCTGTTTTTT

D: TRBD1
V: TRBV7-2
size: medium-sized
J: TRBJ2-2
CDR3: CASSPPGGRITGELFF
DNA: TGTGCCAGCAGCCCTCCAGGGGGCCGAATCACCGGGGAGCTGTTTTTT

D: .
V: TRBV7-2
size: medium-sized
J: TRBJ1-1
CDR3: CASSNPNGGDTEAFF
DNA: TGTGCCAGCAGCAATCCGAACGGGGGGGACACTGAAGCTTTCTTT

D: .
V: TRBV5-1
size: medium-sized
J: TRBJ2-3
CDR3: CASSWRDTQYF
DNA: TGCGCCAGCAGCTGGAGAGATACGCAGTATTTT

D: TRBD1
V: TRBV29-1
size: medium-sized
J: TRBJ1-1
CDR3: CSVGTALEAFF
DNA: TGCAGCGTGGGGACAGCTTTAGAAGCTTTCTTT

D: TRBD2
V: TRBV7-7
size: medium-sized
J: TRBJ2-1
CDR3: CASSSGASSYNEQFF
DNA: TGTGCTAGCAGCAGCGGGGCAAGCTCCTACAATGAGCAGTTCTTC

D: .
V: TRBV29-1
size: .
J: TRBJ2-1
CDR3: CSVEKPSKSDEQFF
DNA: TGCAGCGTTGAAAAGCCCTCCAAAAGCGACGAGCAGTTCTTC

D: .
V: TRBV5-1
size: .
J: TRBJ2-3
CDR3: CASNPQGTSTDTQYF
DNA: TGCGCCAGCAACCCCCAGGGTACTAGCACAGATACGCAGTATTTT

D: .
V: TRBV6-2/TRBV6-3
size: medium-sized
J: TRBJ1-1
CDR3: CASSYSMNTEAFF
DNA: TGTGCCAGCAGTTATTCCATGAACACTGAAGCTTTCTTT

D: .
V: TRBV6-1
size: large
J: TRBJ1-1
CDR3: CASSLQGQLVNTEAFF
DNA: TGTGCCAGCAGTCTTCAAGGACAACTAGTGAACACTGAAGCTTTCTTT

D: .
V: TRBV4-2
size: .
J: TRBJ2-5
CDR3: CASSPLSRDGETQYF
DNA: TGTGCCAGCAGCCCCCTTTCGAGGGACGGGGAGACCCAGTACTTC

D: .
V: TRBV4-2
size: few
J: TRBJ2-6
CDR3: CASSPMAGAGANVLTF
DNA: TGTGCCAGCAGCCCGATGGCAGGGGCCGGGGCCAACGTCCTGACTTTC

D: .
V: TRBV7-2
size: few
J: TRBJ2-3
CDR3: CASSLAGRDTQYF
DNA: TGTGCCAGCAGCTTAGCAGGCCGGGATACGCAGTATTTT

D: .
V: TRBV9
size: medium-sized
J: TRBJ2-3
CDR3: CASSVVPQHTDTQYF
DNA: TGTGCCAGCAGCGTAGTCCCCCAGCACACAGATACGCAGTATTTT

D: .
V: TRBV20-1
size: .
J: TRBJ1-1
CDR3: CSASDMNTEAFF
DNA: TGCAGTGCTTCGGATATGAACACTGAAGCTTTCTTT

D: .
V: TRBV2
size: medium-sized
J: TRBJ2-1
CDR3: CASSPPGTYYNEQFF
DNA: TGTGCCAGCAGCCCCCCTGGGACGTATTACAATGAGCAGTTCTTC

D: .
V: TRBV28
size: medium-sized
J: TRBJ1-5
CDR3: CASSQRGMYSNQPQHF
DNA: TGTGCCAGCAGCCAGCGGGGGATGTATAGCAATCAGCCCCAGCATTTT

D: .
V: TRBV29-1
size: large
J: TRBJ1-5
CDR3: CSAGAGQGQPQHF
DNA: TGCAGCGCCGGTGCAGGGCAGGGTCAGCCCCAGCATTTT

D: .
V: TRBV5-6
size: medium-sized
J: TRBJ1-3
CDR3: CASSLSGNTIYF
DNA: TGTGCCAGCAGCTTATCTGGAAACACCATATATTTT

D: .
V: TRBV28
size: medium-sized
J: TRBJ2-1
CDR3: CASSRPGGLFRVRDEQFF
DNA: TGTGCCAGCAGCCGACCCGGGGGGCTATTTAGGGTAAGGGATGAGCAGTTCTTC

D: TRBD2
V: TRBV7-2
size: medium-sized
J: TRBJ2-7
CDR3: CASRFSSGATYEQYF
DNA: TGTGCCAGCAGATTTTCTAGCGGGGCGACCTACGAGCAGTACTTC

D: .
V: TRBV7-2
size: medium-sized
J: TRBJ1-2
CDR3: CASSFLRGANYGYTF
DNA: TGTGCCAGCAGCTTCCTTAGGGGCGCCAACTATGGCTACACCTTC

D: .
V: TRBV7-2
size: large
J: TRBJ1-2
CDR3: CASSLEPDDGYTF
DNA: TGTGCCAGCAGCTTAGAACCTGACGATGGCTACACCTTC

D: .
V: TRBV19
size: large
J: TRBJ1-5
CDR3: CASHRGNQPQHF
DNA: TGTGCCAGTCATCGTGGCAATCAGCCCCAGCATTTT

D: .
V: TRBV7-9
size: medium-sized
J: TRBJ1-1
CDR3: CASRPQGWTEAFF
DNA: TGTGCCAGCAGGCCTCAGGGATGGACTGAAGCTTTCTTT

D: TRBD1
V: TRBV3-1
size: medium-sized
J: TRBJ1-5
CDR3: CASSPGTGGGNQPQHF
DNA: TGTGCCAGCAGCCCCGGGACAGGGGGCGGCAATCAGCCCCAGCATTTT

D: .
V: TRBV6-1
size: .
J: TRBJ2-7
CDR3: CASSPGGGYEQYF
DNA: TGTGCCAGCAGCCCAGGGGGGGGATACGAGCAGTACTTC

D: .
V: TRBV29-1
size: .
J: TRBJ1-1
CDR3: CSYASYTEAFF
DNA: TGCAGCTACGCATCCTACACTGAAGCTTTCTTT

D: .
V: TRBV2
size: medium-sized
J: TRBJ2-3
CDR3: CASTLVAGTDTQYF
DNA: TGTGCCAGCACCTTGGTAGCGGGCACAGATACGCAGTATTTT

D: .
V: TRBV12-3/TRBV12-4
size: medium-sized
J: TRBJ2-2
CDR3: CASTMGNQGVSGELFF
DNA: TGTGCCAGCACTATGGGGAATCAGGGTGTGTCCGGGGAGCTGTTTTTT

D: .
V: TRBV5-6
size: medium-sized
J: TRBJ2-5
CDR3: CASSSMAFSQETQYF
DNA: TGTGCCAGCAGCTCCATGGCTTTTAGCCAAGAGACCCAGTACTTC

D: .
V: TRBV12-3/TRBV12-4
size: large
J: TRBJ1-5
CDR3: CASSLVTGQPQHF
DNA: TGTGCCAGCAGTTTGGTAACGGGTCAGCCCCAGCATTTT

D: .
V: TRBV25-1
size: few
J: TRBJ2-1
CDR3: CASRAYRDEQFF
DNA: TGTGCCAGCAGGGCATACAGGGATGAGCAGTTCTTC

D: TRBD2
V: TRBV2
size: large
J: TRBJ2-1
CDR3: CASSENLAGGGNEQFF
DNA: TGTGCCAGCAGTGAAAATCTAGCGGGGGGTGGTAATGAGCAGTTCTTC

D: .
V: TRBV9
size: medium-sized
J: TRBJ1-4
CDR3: CASSARVANEKLFF
DNA: TGTGCCAGCAGCGCCCGGGTGGCTAATGAAAAACTGTTTTTT

D: TRBD2
V: TRBV2
size: medium-sized
J: TRBJ2-1
CDR3: CASSLAGEQFF
DNA: TGTGCCAGCAGTCTAGCGGGGGAGCAGTTCTTC

D: .
V: TRBV5-1
size: medium-sized
J: TRBJ2-6
CDR3: CASGWGSGANVLTF
DNA: TGCGCCAGCGGATGGGGCTCTGGGGCCAACGTCCTGACTTTC

D: .
V: TRBV19
size: medium-sized
J: TRBJ1-1
CDR3: CASRPGATNTEAFF
DNA: TGTGCCAGTAGGCCAGGGGCGACGAACACTGAAGCTTTCTTT

D: TRBD2
V: TRBV30
size: medium-sized
J: TRBJ2-3
CDR3: CAWSRSSGGADTQYF
DNA: TGTGCCTGGAGCCGATCCAGCGGGGGGGCAGATACGCAGTATTTT

D: .
V: TRBV5-1
size: medium-sized
J: TRBJ2-5
CDR3: CASSLDAREETQYF
DNA: TGCGCCAGCAGCTTGGATGCCAGGGAAGAGACCCAGTACTTC

D: .
V: TRBV9
size: medium-sized
J: TRBJ2-3
CDR3: CASSVETNTDTQYF
DNA: TGTGCCAGCAGCGTAGAGACGAACACAGATACGCAGTATTTT